The 5 T cell receptor beta chains below were found in one sample sequenced in a study of blood T cell repertoires in COVID-19. Assay: immunoSEQ multiplex PCR; the TCRdb copy retains only in-frame clones and omits some. The table shows 150,000 or so clones, with over 70% occurring only once. The sequencing input was PBMCs or T cells enriched from blood (not recorded which). The receptors shown here come from a woman between 55 and 75 years old who had recovered from COVID-19.

This sequence joins TRBV2 and TRBJ2-7; TRBD2 matches 9 bases. CDR1 is SNHLY, CDR2 FYNNEI, per germline. This CDR3 spans 15 amino acids. V trimming: 3 bases; J trimming: 3 bases; junction bases outside the gene matches: 6. The CDR3 spells CASSEELAGVYEQYF. As DNA, the CDR3 is TGTGCCAGCAGTGAGGAATTAGCGGGGGTCTACGAGCAGTACTTC. The variable domain in full, with the rest retrieved from reference TRBV2 and TRBJ2-7, is EPEVTQTPSHQVTQMGQEVILRCVPISNHLYFYWYRQILGQKVEFLVSFYNNEISEKSEIFDDQFSVERPDGSNFTLKIRSTKLEDSAMYFCASSEELAGVYEQYFGPGTRLTVT.

This clone was recorded once. This chain connects TRBV2 to TRBJ1-2; the D gene is possibly TRBD1 (6 bases). This CDR3 is built from 14 residues. V lost 4 bases and J lost 2, with 11 bases in between. Germline-derived CDR1 and CDR2 are SNHLY and FYNNEI. The CDR3 here is CASSVEGGNYGYTF. The CDR3 DNA reads as TGTGCCAGCAGTGTAGAAGGGGGAAACTATGGCTACACCTTC.

This clone has only one observation. The chain links TRBV5-5 to TRBJ1-5; possibly TRBD1 for D (6 bases). Germline values: CDR1 SGHKS, CDR2 YYEKEE (reference sequence). The CDR3 spans 16 residues. The V gene lost 4 bases and the J gene lost 2 bases, with 16 bases spanning the gap. The CDR3 DNA reads as TGTGCCAGCAGCAAGGACAGATATCAAGGCAATCAGCCCCAGCATTTT. This gives the protein CASSKDRYQGNQPQHF. The full variable domain, with the rest looked up from reference TRBV5-5 and TRBJ1-5, is DAGVTQSPTHLIKTRGQQVTLRCSPISGHKSVSWYQQVLGQGPQFIFQYYEKEERGRGNFPDRFSARQFPNYSSELNVNALLLGDSALYLCASSKDRYQGNQPQHFGDGTRLSIL.

V usage is TRBV18 and J usage is TRBJ1-1; 8 positions match TRBD1. Germline values: CDR1 KGHSH, CDR2 LQKENI. V shed 5 bases and J 1 base; nucleotides not matched to a gene: 12. The CDR3 spans 17 residues. CDR3 nucleotide sequence: TGTGCCAGCTCAAACAGAGTGCCACAGGGGGGGAACACTGAAGCTTTCTTT. Residues: CASSNRVPQGGNTEAFF.

This chain joins TRBV24-1 and TRBJ2-1; the match to TRBD2 covers 8 bases. The ends lost 3 bases at V and 8 bases at J; junction bases unmatched: 14. Germline V CDR1 and CDR2: KGHDR, SFDVKD. This CDR3 region has 17 residues. As DNA, the CDR3 is TGTGCCACCAGTGATCACCCTCGTTGCCGGGGGGGCTATGAGCAGTTCTTC. It is translated as CATSDHPRCRGGYEQFF.